These 27 T cell receptor beta chains were sequenced from one sample in a study of patients and donors after allogeneic stem cell transplantation. Using its own MiXCR run on the RT-PCR reads, TCRdb lists one record per CDR3 protein. This sample has approximately 200,000 distinct CDR3 sequences, with more than 35% found just once. Sequenced material: blood, either unsorted or a sorted T cell fraction (not recorded which). These receptors originate from a human donor who was either an allogeneic HSCT recipient or a stem cell or donor lymphocyte infusion donor (not recorded which). It is not recorded whose cells these are; they may come from a transplant donor.

The rearrangement links TRBV9 to TRBJ1-4; 9 bases are shared with TRBD1. The CDR3 covers 15 residues. CDR1 and CDR2 (germline): SGDLS, YYNGEE. J lost 4 bases, V lost 3 bases, and 4 bases had no gene match. In DNA form, the CDR3 reads TGTGCCAGCAGCGAAAGACAGGGGGATAATGAAAAACTGTTTTTT. Translated: CASSERQGDNEKLFF.

This clonotype has just a few counts. The chain links TRBV28 to TRBJ1-5; 7 nucleotides agree with TRBD1. Germline CDR1 MDHEN, CDR2 SYDVKM. The CDR3 is 16 residues long. Unmatched junction bases numbered 6, after V lost 4 bases and J lost 0 bases. The CDR3 protein is CASSSRGGPSNQPQHF. For the CDR3, the DNA is TGTGCCAGCAGTTCCAGAGGGGGCCCTAGCAATCAGCCCCAGCATTTT.

The genes are TRBV6-5 and TRBJ2-3, with D perhaps matching TRBD1 (6 bases). The CDR3 spans 15 residues. Germline V gives CDR1 MNHEY, CDR2 SVGAGI. V was trimmed by 0 bases and J by 1 base, leaving 8 bases between them. The CDR3 loop reads CASSYSQGRTDTQYF. The DNA of the CDR3 is TGTGCCAGCAGTTACTCACAGGGACGCACAGATACGCAGTATTTT.

The chain couples TRBV7-6 to TRBJ2-1, with D possibly called TRBD1 or TRBD2 (7 bases each). This CDR3 has 16 amino acids. V lost 2 bases and J 8 bases, leaving 19 bases between the germline ends. Germline-derived CDR1 and CDR2 are SGHVS and FNYEAQ. The CDR3 DNA follows: TGTGCCAGCAGCTTAATTTCGAGGGAGGGGGCGGATGAGCAGTTCTTC. The encoded protein is CASSLISREGADEQFF. Together with reference TRBV7-6 and TRBJ2-1, the CDR3 gives the full variable domain: GAGVSQSPRYKVTKRGQDVALRCDPISGHVSLYWYRQALGQGPEFLTYFNYEAQQDKSGLPNDRFSAERPEGSISTLTIQRTEQRDSAMYRCASSLISREGADEQFFGPGTRLTVL.

The chain links TRBV27 to TRBJ1-1, with a weak D call TRBD1 (5 bases). V was shortened by 4 bases and J by 5 bases, with 14 bases between the two germline ends. Germline V gene sequence: CDR1 MNHEY, CDR2 SMNVEV (reference sequence). This CDR3 contains 14 residues. The DNA for the CDR3 is TGTGCCAGCAGTTCCCCGGGGCACAGGACTGAAGCTTTCTTT. This translates into CASSSPGHRTEAFF.

This clonotype appeared a few times. The chain is built from TRBV4-3 and TRBJ1-1; D possibly corresponds to TRBD1 (5 bases). V dropped 1 base and J dropped 5 bases, with 14 bases sitting between them. This CDR3 spans 15 amino acids. CDR1 is LGHNA and CDR2 is YSLEER in the germline V gene. The CDR3 sequence: CASSQGTGGETEAFF. CDR3 in DNA: TGCGCCAGCAGCCAAGGCACGGGGGGAGAGACTGAAGCTTTCTTT.

J is TRBJ2-1 and V is TRBV7-9; tentatively, D is TRBD2 (6 bases). CDR1 and CDR2 from the germline V gene are SEHNR and FQNEAQ (reference sequence). Between the trimmed V and J ends, which lost 2 bases and 1 base, there was a span of 9 bases. The CDR3 has 15 residues. The CDR3 loop is CASSLPRESYNEQFF. DNA for the CDR3: TGTGCCAGCAGCTTACCCCGGGAGTCCTACAATGAGCAGTTCTTC.

This clonotype has at least ten counts. The chain carries TRBV3-1 and TRBJ1-2; 7 nucleotides agree with TRBD1. In germline, CDR1 is LGHDT, CDR2 YNNKEL (reference sequence). V lost 4 bases to trimming and J lost 6 bases; unmatched junction nucleotides: 11. The CDR3 has 15 residues. In DNA form, the CDR3 reads TGTGCCAGCAGCCCCAACCTACAGGGGATGCATGGCTACACCTTC. Translated: CASSPNLQGMHGYTF. The full variable domain, rest sourced from reference TRBV3-1 and TRBJ1-2, is DTAVSQTPKYLVTQMGNDKSIKCEQNLGHDTMYWYKQDSKKFLKIMFSYNNKELIINETVPNRFSPKSPDKAHLNLHINSLELGDSAVYFCASSPNLQGMHGYTFGSGTRLTVV.

In DNA form, the CDR3 reads TGTGCCAGCAGCTTTTATCGTATAGCCCTCGGGGATGAGCAGTTCTTC. The encoded protein is CASSFYRIALGDEQFF. This rearrangement joins TRBV5-6 to TRBJ2-1; possible D gene TRBD2, 5 bases. The CDR3 is 16 residues long. Trimming cost V 2 bases and J 8 bases, with 20 bases left between them. CDR1 and CDR2 (germline): SGHDT, YYEEEE.

In this sample, this clonotype turned up a few times. This chain links TRBV28 with TRBJ1-2; possibly TRBD1 for D (6 bases). The V and J ends lost 2 bases and 3 bases respectively, with 10 bases between them. CDR1 and CDR2 from the germline V gene are MDHEN and SYDVKM. The CDR3 totals 14 residues. Here the CDR3 DNA reads TGTGCCAGCAGTTTAAGACAGGATTACTATGGCTACACCTTC. Amino acids: CASSLRQDYYGYTF.

The chain combines TRBV15 with TRBJ2-7; D not resolved. V lost 0 bases, J lost 0 bases, and 6 bases lay in between. The CDR3 consists of 14 residues. The germline V gene has CDR1 LNHNV and CDR2 YYDKDF (reference sequence). CDR3 DNA sequence: TGTGCCACCAGCAGAGATCACACCTCCTACGAGCAGTACTTC. This gives the protein CATSRDHTSYEQYF.

There are a few counts of this clonotype. V is TRBV20-1 and J is TRBJ1-1, with TRBD1 matching over 8 bases. The CDR3 runs to 13 residues. Germline CDR1 DFQATT, CDR2 SNEGSKA (reference sequence). V shed 4 bases and J 3 bases; nucleotides not matched to a gene: 4. In nucleotides, the CDR3 is TGCAGTGCTATGACAGGGGTGGACACTGAAGCTTTCTTT. Translated, it gives CSAMTGVDTEAFF.

This clonotype was counted only a few times. The chain employs TRBV7-2 and TRBJ2-5; D uncertain. V gave up 4 bases and J gave up 2 bases, with 8 bases separating them. Germline V lookup: CDR1 SGHTA, CDR2 FQGNSA. The length of the CDR3 is 13 residues. CDR3 DNA: TGTGCCAGCAGCTCCGGACGTCAAGAGACCCAGTACTTC. As protein: CASSSGRQETQYF. Drawing the rest from reference TRBV7-2 and TRBJ2-5, the complete variable domain is GAGVSQSPSNKVTEKGKDVELRCDPISGHTALYWYRQSLGQGLEFLIYFQGNSAPDKSGLPSDRFSAERTGGSVSTLTIQRTQQEDSAVYLCASSSGRQETQYFGPGTRLLVL.

V gene TRBV28 combines with J gene TRBJ1-6; possibly TRBD1 for D (6 bases). V was pared by 5 bases and J by 5 bases, with 13 bases between. The germline V gene encodes CDR1 MDHEN and CDR2 SYDVKM. The CDR3 sequence is 15 residues long. CDR3 nucleotide sequence: TGTGCCAGCAGTCCCCCCGACAGGCATAATTCACCCCTCCACTTT. Residues: CASSPPDRHNSPLHF.

The chain joins TRBV4-2 to TRBJ2-2; D remains unclear. The germline V gene has CDR1 LGHNA and CDR2 YNFKEQ. This CDR3 region has 16 residues. V gave up 0 bases and J gave up 5 bases, with 13 bases separating them. The CDR3 DNA sequence: TGTGCCAGCAGCCAAGAGGCGACCAGCATGACCGGGGAGCTGTTTTTT. Translated, it gives CASSQEATSMTGELFF.

This clonotype was counted a few times. The genes are TRBV29-1 and TRBJ1-3; no clear D. V was cut by 4 bases and J by 8 bases, with 12 bases left in between. Germline V gene data show CDR1 as SQVTM and CDR2 as ANQGSEA. This CDR3 comprises 12 residues. CDR3 loop: CSVVSAGDTIYF. In DNA form, the CDR3 reads TGCAGCGTTGTTAGTGCGGGTGACACCATATATTTT.

This clonotype was recorded a few times. The chain joins TRBV13 to TRBJ2-4; D not certain. Trimming removed 7 bases at V and 1 base at J, with 17 bases between. The CDR3 sequence is 16 residues long. CDR1 is PRHDT and CDR2 is FYEKMQ in the germline V gene (reference sequence). CDR3 DNA sequence: TGTGCCAGCAATAGAAGATCGTCTGCTGCCAAAAACATTCAGTACTTC. Amino acids: CASNRRSSAAKNIQYF.

V usage is TRBV28 and J usage is TRBJ2-7; 9 positions match TRBD2. Trimming at V came to 5 bases and at J to 6 bases, leaving 11 bases not matched to a gene. Germline V gene lookup returns CDR1 MDHEN and CDR2 SYDVKM. This CDR3 has 15 residues. CDR3 in DNA: TGTGCCAGCAGTCGTCCCATAGCGGGAGTACTCGAGCAGTACTTC. It translates to CASSRPIAGVLEQYF.

This clonotype was recorded a few times. This rearrangement joins TRBV11-1 to TRBJ2-3; 8 bases line up with TRBD2. CDR1 is SGHAT and CDR2 is FQDESV in the germline V gene (reference sequence). The CDR3 has 14 amino acids. Trimming cost V 5 bases and J 1 base; bases outside gene matches: 2. The CDR3 region is CASSRTSRTDTQYF. For the CDR3, the DNA is TGTGCCAGCAGCCGGACTAGCCGCACAGATACGCAGTATTTT.

V and J are TRBV14 and TRBJ1-1; D gene uncertain. The V gene's germline CDR1 is SGHDN and CDR2 FVKESK. Trimming took 2 bases from V and 3 from J, leaving 7 bases between them. CDR3 size: 13 residues. This CDR3 is CASSQYSDTEAFF. CDR3 in DNA: TGTGCCAGCAGCCAATACAGTGACACTGAAGCTTTCTTT.

This clonotype was counted only a few times. The chain couples TRBV12-3 or TRBV12-4 to TRBJ1-1; D ambiguous. This CDR3 comprises 17 residues. The V and J ends lost 3 bases and 6 bases respectively, with 23 bases between them. CDR3 sequence reads: CASSFEDQQPYHSEAFF. CDR3 in DNA: TGTGCCAGCAGTTTTGAGGATCAACAGCCTTACCACTCTGAAGCTTTCTTT.

The genes are TRBV7-8 and TRBJ1-2; possibly TRBD1 for D (6 bases). Deletions cut 2 bases from V and 6 bases from J, with 16 bases between. Looked up from germline, CDR1 is SGHVS and CDR2 is FQNEAQ. The CDR3 has 15 amino acids. In DNA, the CDR3 is TGTGCCAGCAGCTTATCGGGGGGCCCTAGGGATGGCTACACCTTC. Its protein is CASSLSGGPRDGYTF.

This chain uses TRBV12-3 or TRBV12-4 with TRBJ1-1, with D possibly TRBD1 on 6 matching bases. Between the trimmed V and J ends, which lost 7 bases and 3 bases, there was a span of 15 bases. CDR3 size: 14 residues. The DNA for the CDR3 is TGTGCCAGCACCAGGACAGAGGTTCACACTGAAGCTTTCTTT. Translating it yields CASTRTEVHTEAFF.

The chain recombines TRBV12-3 or TRBV12-4 with TRBJ1-5, with a tentative D call TRBD1 (5 bases). This CDR3 is 17 amino acids long. V lost 4 bases to trimming and J lost 1 base, with 17 bases between them. CDR3 sequence reads: CASSSGLWDGSNQPQHF. The CDR3 DNA reads TGTGCCAGCAGTTCGGGTTTATGGGACGGCAGCAATCAGCCCCAGCATTTT.

The chain combines TRBV15 with TRBJ1-2; weak D call: TRBD1 (5 bases). This CDR3 comprises 14 residues. Trimming shortened V by 0 bases and J by 4 bases, and 9 bases separated the two germline ends. CDR1 LNHNV and CDR2 YYDKDF come from the germline V gene (reference sequence). The CDR3 DNA sequence: TGTGCCACCAGCAGAGACAGGGAGAGCTATGGCTACACCTTC. This translates into CATSRDRESYGYTF. Full variable domain (rest looked up from reference TRBV15 and TRBJ1-2): DAMVIQNPRYQVTQFGKPVTLSCSQTLNHNVMYWYQQKSSQAPKLLFHYYDKDFNNEADTPDNFQSRRPNTSFCFLDIRSPGLGDTAMYLCATSRDRESYGYTFGSGTRLTVV.

The genes are TRBV19 and TRBJ2-7, with unresolved D. Germline CDR1 and CDR2: LNHDA and SQIVND (reference sequence). CDR3 length: 15 residues. V was clipped by 3 bases and J by 3 bases, with 15 bases between them. CDR3 protein: CASSIDGPANYEQYF. DNA for the CDR3: TGTGCCAGTAGTATCGACGGGCCGGCCAACTACGAGCAGTACTTC.

The chain has TRBV27 and TRBJ2-1, with 10 bases lining up with TRBD2. Trimming at V came to 3 bases and at J to 3 bases, leaving 5 bases not matched to a gene. The germline V gene encodes CDR1 MNHEY and CDR2 SMNVEV (reference sequence). This CDR3 has 16 residues. The CDR3 nucleotides are TGTGCCAGCAGTTTCCTACTAGCGGGGTACTACAATGAGCAGTTCTTC. This gives the protein CASSFLLAGYYNEQFF.